Below are 25 T cell receptor beta chains sequenced from a single sample in a study of cytomegalovirus exposure and HLA in healthy donors. The PCR had 60 Vbeta and 13 Jbeta primers. Some clones are missing from TCRdb's copy, which holds only in-frame ones; the method was immunoSEQ multiplex PCR. Of about 55,000 clones listed, roughly 53% were seen once; the top ten hold about 11%. Sequenced: PBMCs. Source of these receptors: a human donor in good health.

V is TRBV6-5 and J is TRBJ1-5; D is unclear. Germline V gene data show CDR1 as MNHEY and CDR2 as SVGAGI. The CDR3 spans 14 residues. The V and J ends lost 4 bases and 9 bases respectively, with 16 bases between them. The CDR3 loop reads CASSFDPSAGPQHF. In DNA form, the CDR3 reads TGTGCCAGCAGTTTCGACCCGTCCGCAGGGCCCCAGCATTTT.

J is TRBJ1-5 and V is TRBV19; 9 bases are shared with TRBD1. This CDR3 is 14 amino acids long. After removal of 7 bases from V and 1 base from J, the junction contained 2 bases not matched to a gene. From germline, CDR1 is LNHDA and CDR2 SQIVND (reference sequence). CDR3 region: CASKQGASNQPQHF. The CDR3 nucleotides read TGTGCCAGTAAACAGGGGGCGAGCAATCAGCCCCAGCATTTT.

The chain couples TRBV2 to TRBJ2-3; 9 bases fit TRBD1. The CDR3 extends over 15 amino acids. Germline lookup yields CDR1 SNHLY and CDR2 FYNNEI. V shed 7 bases and J 3 bases; nucleotides not matched to a gene: 8. In DNA form, the CDR3 reads TGTGCCAGCAATATACAGGGGGCGAGGACAGATACGCAGTATTTT. This sequence encodes CASNIQGARTDTQYF.

This chain connects TRBV7-8 to TRBJ1-1; D unresolved. There are 15 residues in the CDR3. Germline CDR1 reads SGHVS; CDR2 reads FQNEAQ. V was shortened by 2 bases and J by 1 base, with 11 bases between the two germline ends. DNA of the CDR3: TGTGCCAGCAGCTTAACCCGGGTTGGGAACACTGAAGCTTTCTTT. It translates to CASSLTRVGNTEAFF.

This chain connects TRBV28 to TRBJ2-2, with a weak D call TRBD1 (5 bases). Trimming shortened V by 4 bases and J by 1 base, and 7 bases separated the two germline ends. Germline CDR1 reads MDHEN; CDR2 reads SYDVKM. The CDR3 extends over 14 amino acids. The CDR3 coding sequence is TGTGCCAGCAGTTCGACAGAGAACACCGGGGAGCTGTTTTTT. Translated: CASSSTENTGELFF. The whole variable domain, remainder taken from reference TRBV28 and TRBJ2-2, is DVKVTQSSRYLVKRTGEKVFLECVQDMDHENMFWYRQDPGLGLRLIYFSYDVKMKEKGDIPEGYSVSREKKERFSLILESASTNQTSMYLCASSSTENTGELFFGEGSRLTVL.

The chain carries TRBV6-6 and TRBJ1-1, with 8 bases lining up with TRBD1. CDR3 length: 14 amino acids. Germline CDR1 reads MNHNY; CDR2 reads SVGAGI (reference sequence). Germline trimming cut 6 bases from V and 5 bases from J; bases unmatched to any gene: 8. The CDR3 sequence is CASRPTGAWTEAFF. CDR3 coding DNA: TGTGCCAGCAGACCGACAGGGGCTTGGACTGAAGCTTTCTTT.

For the CDR3, the DNA is TGTGCCAGTAGTTCCTTGACAGGGGGCATTTACGAGCAGTACTTC. Amino acid sequence: CASSSLTGGIYEQYF. The chain combines TRBV19 with TRBJ2-5; 10 bases line up with TRBD1. The J call may be in error: the DNA end matches TRBJ2-7 better. Germline V gene lookup returns CDR1 LNHDA and CDR2 SQIVND (reference sequence). This CDR3 has 15 residues.

This clone was detected a few times. This chain links TRBV6-1 with TRBJ1-2; 10 nucleotides line up with TRBD1. This CDR3 has 15 residues. Germline lookup yields CDR1 MNHNS and CDR2 SASEGT. The V gene end was trimmed by 10 bases and the J gene end by 8 bases; junction bases not matched to a gene: 16. CDR3 sequence: CATISFHGTGEGYTF. As DNA, the CDR3 is TGTGCCACCATTTCCTTTCACGGGACAGGGGAAGGCTACACCTTC.

Note on this clone: At the DNA level, this CDR3 is encoded by other sequences in the same sample as well. The J gene is TRBJ1-1, the V gene TRBV7-3, with D possibly matching TRBD1 (6 bases). V lost 5 bases, J lost 1 base, and 8 bases lay in between. The germline CDR1 and CDR2 sequences are SGHTA and FQGTGA. The CDR3 contains 13 residues. CDR3 in amino acids: CASSRQENTEAFF. The DNA of the CDR3 is TGTGCCAGCAGCCGACAGGAGAACACTGAAGCTTTCTTT. Full variable domain (remainder filled in from reference TRBV7-3 and TRBJ1-1): GAGVSQTPSNKVTEKGKYVELRCDPISGHTALYWYRQSLGQGPEFLIYFQGTGAADDSGLPNDRFFAVRPEGSVSTLKIQRTERGDSAVYLCASSRQENTEAFFGQGTRLTVV.

The chain couples TRBV2 to TRBJ2-7; D is unclear. The ends were cut back, 9 bases at V and 3 bases at J, with 18 bases in the middle. The length of the CDR3 is 14 residues. Germline V gene lookup returns CDR1 SNHLY and CDR2 FYNNEI. The CDR3, as DNA: TGTGCCAGTCATCAATTTGGCCCGAACTACGAGCAGTACTTC. Protein: CASHQFGPNYEQYF.

The gene calls are TRBV9 and TRBJ1-5; no clear D. This CDR3 comprises 16 residues. Per the germline V gene, CDR1 is SGDLS and CDR2 is YYNGEE. The ends were cut back, 0 bases at V and 1 base at J, with 11 bases in the middle. CDR3 DNA: TGTGCCAGCAGCGTAGGGGGAGGGAGGAGCAATCAGCCCCAGCATTTT. Its translation is CASSVGGGRSNQPQHF.

To note about this clone: No conserved phenylalanine or tryptophan ends this CDR3, so it is likely a read error. The chain combines TRBV10-3 with TRBJ2-7, with a weak D call TRBD2 (6 bases). Germline lookup yields CDR1 ENHRY and CDR2 SYGVKD. The CDR3 extends over 12 amino acids. Trimming removed 10 bases from V and 0 bases from J, with 10 bases in between. This CDR3 is CATIGSSYEQYS. CDR3 nucleotide sequence: TGTGCCACCATCGGGAGCTCCTACGAGCAGTACTCC.

In its sample, this clone was seen once. The genes are TRBV7-3 and TRBJ1-2; D possibly corresponds to TRBD1 (5 bases). Trimming cost V 2 bases and J 8 bases, with 12 bases left between them. The CDR3 length is 13 residues. The germline CDR1 and CDR2 sequences are SGHTA and FQGTGA. The CDR3 DNA sequence: TGTGCCAGCAGCTTATCAGGGAATGCAGGCTACACCTTC. As protein: CASSLSGNAGYTF.

This clone was detected a few times. This rearrangement joins TRBV27 to TRBJ1-5; D is unresolved. This CDR3 has 15 residues. The germline CDR1 and CDR2 sequences are MNHEY and SMNVEV (reference sequence). Between the trimmed V and J ends, which lost 5 bases and 9 bases, there was a span of 20 bases. The CDR3 spells CASSPIQSGDLPQHF. In DNA, the CDR3 is TGTGCCAGCAGTCCAATACAATCCGGGGATCTGCCCCAGCATTTT.

The chain's CDR3 is CASSLAGGNTGELFF. In nucleotides, the CDR3 is TGTGCCAGCAGCTTGGCAGGGGGGAACACCGGGGAGCTGTTTTTT. The chain joins TRBV5-8 to TRBJ2-2; TRBD1 agrees at 7 bases. Unmatched junction bases numbered 0, after V lost 0 bases and J lost 1 base. Germline-derived CDR1 and CDR2 are SGHTS and YDEGEE. The CDR3 runs 15 residues.

The V call is TRBV5-3, the J call TRBJ2-7; 7 positions match TRBD1. TRBV5-3 is classed as an ORF, of uncertain function. V shed 4 bases and J 5 bases; nucleotides not matched to a gene: 12. The CDR3 sequence is 15 residues long. The CDR3 reads CARSHSEGAVDEQYF. DNA for the CDR3: TGTGCCAGAAGCCACTCAGAGGGGGCTGTGGACGAGCAGTACTTC.

The rearrangement uses TRBV5-4 and TRBJ1-4; D not certain. This CDR3 contains 13 residues. Trimming took 2 bases from V and 4 from J, leaving 6 bases between them. Looked up from germline, CDR1 is SGHNT and CDR2 is YYREEE (reference sequence). The CDR3 protein is CASSFRVNEKLFF. CDR3 nucleotide sequence: TGTGCCAGCAGCTTTCGGGTTAATGAAAAACTGTTTTTT.

In its sample, this clone was seen a few times. The chain joins TRBV19 to TRBJ1-5; 7 bases are shared with TRBD1. The V gene's germline CDR1 is LNHDA and CDR2 SQIVND (reference sequence). V gave up 3 bases and J gave up 5 bases; unmatched junction bases: 10. There are 16 residues in the CDR3. The CDR3 DNA is TGTGCCAGTAGTATCCCCCCCAGCAGGGGGGATCAGCCCCAGCATTTT. Translation: CASSIPPSRGDQPQHF.

This chain uses TRBV7-9 with TRBJ1-1; D is ambiguous. The V gene lost 6 bases and the J gene lost 3 bases, with 11 bases spanning the gap. The CDR3 consists of 13 residues. From germline, CDR1 is SEHNR and CDR2 FQNEAQ (reference sequence). The CDR3 is CASSSGGDTEAFF. CDR3 bases: TGTGCCAGCAGTTCAGGAGGTGACACTGAAGCTTTCTTT.

The V and J genes are TRBV19 and TRBJ1-5, with unresolved D. Germline V gene lookup returns CDR1 LNHDA and CDR2 SQIVND (reference sequence). V dropped 6 bases and J dropped 2 bases, with 11 bases sitting between them. This CDR3 region has 14 residues. CDR3 loop: CASRRPGGNQPQHF. CDR3 DNA sequence: TGTGCCAGTAGACGACCCGGGGGCAATCAGCCCCAGCATTTT.

The sample holds a few counts of this clone. This CDR3 reads CASSQHFSGLAGSYEQYF. In DNA, the CDR3 is TGTGCCAGCAGCCAACATTTTTCCGGACTAGCGGGGAGCTACGAGCAGTACTTC. The chain employs TRBV4-2 and TRBJ2-7; 12 bases map to TRBD2. This CDR3 contains 18 residues. With 2 bases clipped from V and 3 bases from J, the junction kept 11 bases outside the gene matches. Germline V CDR1 and CDR2: LGHNA, YNFKEQ.

A few counts support this clone. This sequence joins TRBV7-9 and TRBJ1-5; 8 nucleotides agree with TRBD1. CDR3 length equals 19 residues. Germline V gene sequence: CDR1 SEHNR, CDR2 FQNEAQ (reference sequence). V shed 1 base and J 0 bases; nucleotides not matched to a gene: 11. CDR3 sequence: CASSLGDFRGRDSNQPQHF. CDR3 coding DNA: TGTGCCAGCAGCTTAGGTGATTTCAGGGGGCGGGATAGCAATCAGCCCCAGCATTTT.

The chain recombines TRBV7-8 with TRBJ1-1; D is perhaps TRBD1 (5 bases). In germline, CDR1 is SGHVS, CDR2 FQNEAQ. The CDR3 is 12 amino acids. Trimming stripped 5 bases from V and 7 bases from J, with 11 bases between. The CDR3 bases are TGTGCCAGCAGCCAAAACAGGATTGAAGCTTTCTTT. It specifies CASSQNRIEAFF.

This clone was seen a single time. V gene TRBV9 combines with J gene TRBJ2-1; 8 bases are a match to TRBD1. The V segment lost 0 bases and the J segment 7 bases; nucleotides outside the gene matches: 3. Germline assignment: CDR1 SGDLS and CDR2 YYNGEE. This CDR3 spans 14 amino acids. In DNA form, the CDR3 reads TGTGCCAGCAGCGTAGGGACAGGGATGAATGAGCAGTTCTTC. This sequence encodes CASSVGTGMNEQFF.

The chain carries TRBV5-1 and TRBJ1-2; weak D call: TRBD1 (5 bases). Trimming left V 4 bases short and J 2 bases short, with 15 bases between. Germline-derived CDR1 and CDR2 are SGHRS and YFSETQ. The CDR3 sequence is 15 residues long. CDR3 in DNA: TGCGCCAGCAGCAGGGGAATAATCCAAAACTATGGCTACACCTTC. Translating it yields CASSRGIIQNYGYTF.